This entry is about one T cell receptor beta chain. Its antigen is unidentified. This sample stems from a study of T cell responses to AZD1222 COVID-19 vaccine. Regarding the study as a whole: Repertoire sampling occurred only after the peak T cell response. Spike-specific TCR breadth and depth rose after two AZD1222 doses. Along spike, vaccine-associated CD4 TCRs were found throughout, with dominance at 160-218 and 743-854. Clonal diversity was possibly underestimated, and white British individuals and females predominated among donors.

Assay: immunoSEQ multiplex PCR; the TCRdb copy retains only in-frame clones and omits some. The table records 95,000 or so clones, around nine tenths of them present only once. The receptor was derived from an adult in good health. The sequences come from peripheral blood, collected on day 0 of AZD1222 vaccination.

The CDR3 protein is CASSEQGGRTEAFF. In DNA form, the CDR3 reads TGCGCCAGCAGCGAACAGGGTGGTCGGACTGAAGCTTTCTTT. The gene calls are TRBV5-1 and TRBJ1-1; D perhaps matches TRBD1 (6 bases). Trimming took 4 bases from V and 5 from J, leaving 15 bases between them. The CDR3 runs to 14 residues. Germline values: CDR1 SGHRS, CDR2 YFSETQ.